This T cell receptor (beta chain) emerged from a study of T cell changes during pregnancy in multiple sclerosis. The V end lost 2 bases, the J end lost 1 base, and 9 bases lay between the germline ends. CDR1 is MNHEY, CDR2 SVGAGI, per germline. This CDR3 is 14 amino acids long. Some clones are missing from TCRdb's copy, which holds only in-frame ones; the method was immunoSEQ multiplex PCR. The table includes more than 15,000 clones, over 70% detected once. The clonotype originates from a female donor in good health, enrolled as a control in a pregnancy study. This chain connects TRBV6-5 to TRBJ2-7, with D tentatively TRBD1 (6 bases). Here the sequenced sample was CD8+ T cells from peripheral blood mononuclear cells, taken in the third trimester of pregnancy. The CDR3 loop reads CASSYEGGSYEQYF. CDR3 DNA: TGTGCCAGCAGTTACGAAGGGGGATCCTACGAGCAGTACTTC.